These 6 T cell receptor beta chains came from one sample sequenced in a study of shared T cell receptors in the human thymus. Only in-frame clones appear in the TCRdb table, and some are missing; sequencing was by immunoSEQ multiplex PCR. The sample shows approximately 400,000 clones, 95% of them seen only once. The sample consisted of thymocytes. These TCRs come from a human donor.

The rearrangement uses TRBV30 and TRBJ1-1; D gene uncertain. CDR3 length: 12 residues. Germline-derived CDR1 and CDR2 are GTSNPN and SVGIG (reference sequence). The ends were cut back, 4 bases at V and 6 bases at J, with 12 bases in the middle. CDR3 sequence reads: CAWNGEKAEAFF. The DNA for the CDR3 is TGTGCCTGGAACGGGGAAAAGGCTGAAGCTTTCTTT.

The V gene is TRBV29-1, the J gene TRBJ2-1, with 7 bases matching TRBD1. V trimming: 3 bases; J trimming: 3 bases; junction bases outside the gene matches: 5. This CDR3 spans 14 amino acids. CDR1 SQVTM and CDR2 ANQGSEA come from the germline V gene. In DNA form, the CDR3 reads TGCAGCGTTGAGAGGGGACAGTTCTACAATGAGCAGTTCTTC. Protein sequence: CSVERGQFYNEQFF.

The V and J genes are TRBV7-3 and TRBJ1-2; the D is unclear. Trimming stripped 2 bases from V and 8 bases from J, with 21 bases between. The CDR3 totals 16 residues. CDR1 is SGHTA, CDR2 FQGTGA, per germline. The CDR3 region is CASSLLGGGRERGYTF. For the CDR3, the DNA is TGTGCCAGCAGCTTATTAGGTGGTGGGCGCGAAAGAGGCTACACCTTC.

The chain recombines TRBV5-1 with TRBJ2-7; D gene unclear. CDR1 SGHRS and CDR2 YFSETQ come from the germline V gene. The CDR3 sequence is 15 residues long. V dropped 1 base and J dropped 2 bases, with 13 bases sitting between them. The CDR3 protein is CASSLTDPLAYEQYF. The CDR3, as DNA: TGCGCCAGCAGCTTGACAGATCCTTTGGCCTACGAGCAGTACTTC.

V usage is TRBV7-6 and J usage is TRBJ2-1, with D possibly matching TRBD2 (6 bases). Trimming removed 4 bases at V and 8 bases at J, with 18 bases between. Germline V gene lookup returns CDR1 SGHVS and CDR2 FNYEAQ. The CDR3 consists of 15 residues. CDR3 coding DNA: TGTGCCAGCAGCTCATCTAGCGTAATGAGCGATGAGCAGTTCTTC. It yields the protein CASSSSSVMSDEQFF.

J is TRBJ2-1 and V is TRBV14; D is unresolved. The ends were cut back, 1 base at V and 5 bases at J, with 12 bases in the middle. The CDR3 is 15 amino acids. Germline lookup yields CDR1 SGHDN and CDR2 FVKESK. The CDR3: CASSQALLRNNEQFF. The CDR3 DNA follows: TGTGCCAGCAGCCAAGCACTCCTACGGAACAATGAGCAGTTCTTC.